Shown below are 11 T cell receptor beta chains from a single sample sequenced in a study of post-analysis software for immune sequencing data. Carried by the TCR beta cDNA libraries were unique molecular identifiers. Using its own MiXCR run on the PCR reads, TCRdb lists one record per CDR3 protein. The profile shows 350,000 to 500,000 distinct CDR3 sequences, 30% to 40% of them singletons. These TCRs are of unknown antigen specificity. Overall study results and limits: With TRBV5-6, TRBV5-1 and TRBV20-1 included, about five TRBV segments were more frequent in patients than in controls.

Material for sequencing was blood. All receptors come from a girl under 10 years old with multiple sclerosis.

This chain joins TRBV20-1 and TRBJ2-5; maybe TRBD2 (6 bases). Trimming cost V 6 bases and J 1 base, with 12 bases left between them. The germline gives CDR1 DFQATT, CDR2 SNEGSKA (reference sequence). The CDR3 spans 13 residues. The DNA of the CDR3 is TGCAGTGCGGCGGGACTCTTCCAAGAGACCCAGTACTTC. Encoded protein: CSAAGLFQETQYF.

A few counts support this clonotype. This chain connects TRBV7-2 to TRBJ2-4; tentative D call: TRBD2 (6 bases). Germline CDR1 SGHTA, CDR2 FQGNSA. The CDR3 totals 13 residues. V dropped 4 bases and J dropped 12 bases, with 16 bases sitting between them. The CDR3: CASSYPPQEGQYF. Here the CDR3 DNA reads TGTGCCAGCAGCTATCCCCCCCAGGAGGGTCAGTACTTC.

This clonotype was detected only a few times. This sequence joins TRBV20-1 and TRBJ1-5; 8 bases match TRBD1. The CDR3 sequence is 15 residues long. Germline V gene sequence: CDR1 DFQATT, CDR2 SNEGSKA (reference sequence). V trimming: 0 bases; J trimming: 7 bases; junction bases outside the gene matches: 8. The CDR3 spells CSARDSDREVQPQHF. In DNA, the CDR3 is TGCAGTGCTAGAGATTCGGACAGGGAGGTGCAGCCCCAGCATTTT.

This clonotype was detected only a few times. This chain connects TRBV29-1 to TRBJ2-1; TRBD2 is a possible D gene (5 bases). CDR1 is SQVTM, CDR2 ANQGSEA, per germline. The CDR3 is 12 amino acids. The ends were cut back, 4 bases at V and 7 bases at J, with 11 bases in the middle. CDR3 amino acids: CSVASTMNEQFF. CDR3 in DNA: TGCAGCGTTGCTAGCACAATGAATGAGCAGTTCTTC.

This clonotype was observed a few times. J is TRBJ2-4 and V is TRBV6-2 or TRBV6-3; 7 positions match TRBD1. The end of the DNA fits TRBJ2-7 better, so the J call may be wrong. CDR3 size: 14 residues. CDR1 MNHEY and CDR2 SVGEGT come from the germline V gene. CDR3 amino acids: CASSYLGQSYEQYF. The DNA of the CDR3 is TGTGCCAGCAGTTACTTGGGACAGTCCTACGAGCAGTACTTC.

This rearrangement joins TRBV6-2 or TRBV6-3 to TRBJ2-7; D remains ambiguous. Trimming took 4 bases from V and 4 from J, leaving 8 bases between them. Per germline, CDR1 MNHEY and CDR2 SVGEGT. The CDR3 is 12 residues long. CDR3 bases: TGTGCCAGCAGTTCTTTTCTGTACGAGCAGTACTTC. Protein: CASSSFLYEQYF.

This chain uses TRBV7-3 with TRBJ2-1; D unclear. Germline V gene data show CDR1 as SGHTA and CDR2 as FQGTGA. This CDR3 is 13 amino acids long. Trimming removed 3 bases from V and 6 bases from J, with 9 bases in between. The CDR3 nucleotides read TGTGCCAGCAGCTTCTCTGGGTTCAATGAGCAGTTCTTC. This encodes CASSFSGFNEQFF.

The chain carries TRBV20-1 and TRBJ2-7; 8 positions match TRBD2. CDR1 DFQATT and CDR2 SNEGSKA come from the germline V gene (reference sequence). V dropped 0 bases and J dropped 1; count of bases not matched to a gene: 8. CDR3 length: 16 amino acids. In DNA, the CDR3 is TGCAGTGCTAGAGATAGGAGCGGGAGTCGGTCCTACGAGCAGTACTTC. Its protein product is CSARDRSGSRSYEQYF.

The chain uses TRBV18 and TRBJ2-3; TRBD1 agrees at 7 bases. After removal of 8 bases from V and 5 bases from J, the junction contained 13 bases not matched to a gene. The CDR3 consists of 15 residues. The germline V gene has CDR1 KGHSH and CDR2 LQKENI. The CDR3 DNA sequence: TGTGCCAGCGCTCCTAGGGACAGTGGGGGAGATACGCAGTATTTT. Residues: CASAPRDSGGDTQYF.

The V gene is TRBV28, the J gene TRBJ1-2; D unresolved. The CDR3 sequence is 13 residues long. V was cut by 2 bases and J by 4 bases, with 8 bases left in between. The V gene's germline CDR1 is MDHEN and CDR2 SYDVKM. The CDR3, as DNA: TGTGCCAGCAGTTTAGGCGGATTCTATGGCTACACCTTC. Its protein product is CASSLGGFYGYTF.

The V gene is TRBV28, the J gene TRBJ2-3, with TRBD2 matching over 13 bases. V gave up 8 bases and J gave up 5 bases; unmatched junction bases: 16. The CDR3 is made up of 18 amino acids. Germline loops: CDR1 MDHEN, CDR2 SYDVKM. CDR3 bases: TGTGCCAGCTCCACAGACTATCCGGGACTAGCGGGGATAGATACGCAGTATTTT. Translation gives CASSTDYPGLAGIDTQYF.